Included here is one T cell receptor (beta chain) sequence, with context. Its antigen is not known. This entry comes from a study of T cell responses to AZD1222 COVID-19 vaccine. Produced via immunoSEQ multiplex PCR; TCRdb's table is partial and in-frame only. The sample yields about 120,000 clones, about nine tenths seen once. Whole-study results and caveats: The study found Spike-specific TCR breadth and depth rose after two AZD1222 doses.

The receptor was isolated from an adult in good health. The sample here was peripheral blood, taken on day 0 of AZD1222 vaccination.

The CDR3 loop is CASRPTPDRIGTEAFF. CDR3 in DNA: TGTGCCAGCAGACCCACCCCCGACAGGATTGGGACTGAAGCTTTCTTT. This sequence joins TRBV28 and TRBJ1-1; weak D call: TRBD1 (6 bases). Looked up from germline, CDR1 is MDHEN and CDR2 is SYDVKM. V shed 6 bases and J shed 5 bases, with 22 bases lying between them. The CDR3 covers 16 residues.